The following is a T cell receptor beta chain sequence with its context. The same CDR3 can be traced to other DNA sequences in this sample. The CDR3 length is 15 residues. V was shortened by 0 bases and J by 1 base, with 4 bases between the two germline ends. Germline CDR1 reads MGHRA; CDR2 reads YSYEKL. Libraries were prepared by immunoSEQ multiplex PCR; TCRdb keeps only in-frame clonotypes and omits some of them. The profile covers about 53,000 clones, with around 85% appearing a single time and around 13% taken by the ten largest. This sample stems from a study of OX40 agonist ivuxolimab in advanced cancers. Turning to the study itself: Hepatocellular carcinoma, melanoma, renal cell or head and neck cancer affected the dose-escalation patients.

The chain employs TRBV4-1 and TRBJ2-6, with D uncertain. The TCR sequence derives from an adult with an advanced solid tumor such as melanoma, head and neck, liver or kidney cancer. Source: CD4+ or CD8+ T cells sorted from blood, taken in a trial of the OX40 agonist ivuxolimab. The CDR3 here is CASSQDGSGANVLTF. The CDR3 coding sequence is TGCGCCAGCAGCCAAGATGGTTCTGGGGCCAACGTCCTGACTTTC.